This TCR beta chain is drawn from a study of cytomegalovirus exposure and HLA in healthy donors. Study-level points and caveats: Information on immune exposure was restricted to one variable (CMV serostatus).

The PCR contained 60 Vbeta and 13 Jbeta primers. The assay was immunoSEQ multiplex PCR, and TCRdb's table has in-frame clones only and misses some. The sample carries 150,000 to 250,000 clones, about 80% recorded once. About this clone itself: No antigen is known for it.

This clonotype was obtained from a woman in her twenties or thirties in good health and CMV-seropositive. Sequences were obtained from PBMCs.

CDR3 DNA sequence: TGTGCCAGCAGCGCGCGGGGGACTAGCCTAAGCACAGATACGCAGTATTTT. Its protein is CASSARGTSLSTDTQYF. This chain links TRBV2 with TRBJ2-3; 9 nucleotides line up with TRBD2. With V trimmed by 6 bases and J by 0 bases, 10 bases remained unmatched. This CDR3 is built from 17 residues. Germline V gene data show CDR1 as SNHLY and CDR2 as FYNNEI.